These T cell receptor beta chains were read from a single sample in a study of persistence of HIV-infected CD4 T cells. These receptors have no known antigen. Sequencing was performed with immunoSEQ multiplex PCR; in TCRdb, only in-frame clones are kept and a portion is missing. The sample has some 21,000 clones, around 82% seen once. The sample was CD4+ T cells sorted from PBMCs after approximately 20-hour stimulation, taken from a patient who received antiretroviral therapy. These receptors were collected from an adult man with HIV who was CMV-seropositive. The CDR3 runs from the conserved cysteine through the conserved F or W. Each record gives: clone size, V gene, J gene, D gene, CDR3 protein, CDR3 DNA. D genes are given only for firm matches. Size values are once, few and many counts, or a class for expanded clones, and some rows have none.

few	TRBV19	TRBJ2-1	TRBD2	CASTRLAGGLGEQFF	TGTGCCAGTACGAGACTAGCGGGGGGGCTCGGTGAGCAGTTCTTC
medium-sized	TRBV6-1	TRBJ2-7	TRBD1	CASSRDRSYEQYF	TGTGCCAGCAGCCGGGACAGATCCTACGAGCAGTACTTC
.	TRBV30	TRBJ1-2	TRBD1	CAWSEDRGGYTF	TGTGCCTGGAGCGAGGACAGGGGTGGCTACACCTTC
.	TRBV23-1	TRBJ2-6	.	CASSLSGEEGKVSGANVLTF	TGCGCCAGCAGTCTATCTGGCGAGGAGGGAAAGGTCTCAGGGGCCAACGTCCTGACTTTC
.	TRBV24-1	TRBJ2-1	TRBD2	CATSEPTSGGANEQFF	TGTGCCACCAGTGAGCCGACTAGCGGGGGGGCCAATGAGCAGTTCTTC
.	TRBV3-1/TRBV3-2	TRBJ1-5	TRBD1	CASSQSGQGVSQPQHF	TGTGCCAGCAGCCAATCGGGACAGGGGGTTTCTCAGCCCCAGCATTTT
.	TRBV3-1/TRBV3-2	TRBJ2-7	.	CASSRGQGLGEQYF	TGTGCCAGCAGCCGGGGCCAGGGCTTGGGCGAGCAGTACTTC
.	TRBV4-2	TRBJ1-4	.	CASSRGTREKLFF	TGTGCCAGCAGCCGGGGAACGAGAGAAAAACTGTTTTTT
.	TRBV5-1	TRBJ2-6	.	CASSPLTMIGETPSGANVLTF	TGCGCCAGCAGCCCTTTGACGATGATCGGGGAAACCCCCTCTGGGGCCAACGTCCTGACTTTC
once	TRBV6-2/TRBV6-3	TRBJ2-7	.	CASSYPSGWTYEQYF	TGTGCCAGCAGTTACCCCTCGGGGTGGACCTACGAGCAGTACTTC
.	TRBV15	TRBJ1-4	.	CATSRDSRTGNEKLFF	TGTGCCACCAGCAGAGATTCCCGGACGGGGAATGAAAAACTGTTTTTT
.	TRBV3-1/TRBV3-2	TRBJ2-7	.	CASSQDRSYEQYF	TGTGCCAGCAGCCAAGACAGATCCTACGAGCAGTACTTC
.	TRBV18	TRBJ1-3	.	CASSPSSLTSGNTIYF	TGTGCCAGCTCACCGTCCAGTTTAACCTCTGGAAACACCATATATTTT
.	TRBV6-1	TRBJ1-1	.	CASSDRGKNTEAFF	TGTGCCAGCAGTGATCGGGGAAAGAACACTGAAGCTTTCTTT
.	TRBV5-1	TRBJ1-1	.	CASSLAAGLNTEAFF	TGCGCCAGCAGCTTGGCGGCAGGATTGAACACTGAAGCTTTCTTT
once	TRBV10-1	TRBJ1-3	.	CASSESTGNTIYF	TGCGCCAGCAGTGAAAGCACTGGAAACACCATATATTTT
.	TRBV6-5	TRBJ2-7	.	CASRSVDEQYF	TGTGCCAGCAGGTCGGTCGACGAGCAGTACTTC
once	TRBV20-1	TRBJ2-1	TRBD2	CSASLGGVHNEQFF	TGCAGTGCTAGTCTCGGGGGGGTCCACAATGAGCAGTTCTTC
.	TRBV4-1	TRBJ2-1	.	CASSQEATSNEQFF	TGCGCCAGCAGCCAAGAAGCCACCTCCAATGAGCAGTTCTTC
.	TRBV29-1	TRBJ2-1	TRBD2	CSPGRGGSGEQFF	TGCAGCCCTGGGCGGGGGGGCTCTGGTGAGCAGTTCTTC
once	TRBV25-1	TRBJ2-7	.	CASSEGTRSSYEQYF	TGTGCCAGCAGTGAGGGGACAAGGAGCTCCTACGAGCAGTACTTC
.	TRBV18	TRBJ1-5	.	CASSPSNTGTSNQPQHF	TGTGCCAGCTCACCAAGTAATACAGGGACTAGCAATCAGCCCCAGCATTTT
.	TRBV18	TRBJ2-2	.	CASSSFTNTGELFF	TGTGCCAGCTCATCCTTTACCAACACCGGGGAGCTGTTTTTT
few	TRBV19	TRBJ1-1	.	CASSKGGPNTEAFF	TGTGCCAGTAGTAAAGGGGGTCCGAACACTGAAGCTTTCTTT
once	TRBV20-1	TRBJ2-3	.	CSARREDTQYF	TGCAGTGCCAGACGGGAAGATACGCAGTATTTT
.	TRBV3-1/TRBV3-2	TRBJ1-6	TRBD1	CASSQGQGIGSPLHF	TGTGCCAGCAGCCAAGGACAGGGCATCGGCTCACCCCTCCACTTT
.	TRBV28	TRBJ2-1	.	CASRVGAGEDNEQFF	TGTGCCAGCAGAGTGGGGGCAGGGGAGGACAATGAGCAGTTCTTC
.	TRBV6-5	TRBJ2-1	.	CASSYAEGRTYNEQFF	TGTGCCAGCAGTTACGCCGAGGGGAGGACCTACAATGAGCAGTTCTTC
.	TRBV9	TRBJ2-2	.	CASSVQDRFTGELFF	TGTGCCAGCAGCGTCCAGGACAGATTCACCGGGGAGCTGTTTTTT
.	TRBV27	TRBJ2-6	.	CASSFSPSGGANVLTF	TGTGCCAGCAGTTTTTCCCCCTCAGGAGGGGCCAACGTCCTGACTTTC
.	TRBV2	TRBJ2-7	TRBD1	CASTMTGVSYEQYF	TGTGCCAGCACTATGACAGGGGTGAGTTACGAGCAGTACTTC
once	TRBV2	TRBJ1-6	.	CASSHRTNSPLHF	TGTGCCAGCAGTCACAGGACTAATTCACCCCTCCACTTT
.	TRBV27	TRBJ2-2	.	CASSLYPDTNTGELFF	TGTGCCAGCAGTTTATATCCGGATACGAACACCGGGGAGCTGTTTTTT
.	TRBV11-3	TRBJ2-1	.	CASSPVSGYDNEQFF	TGTGCCAGCAGCCCCGTGAGCGGGTATGACAATGAGCAGTTCTTC
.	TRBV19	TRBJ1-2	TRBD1	CASSSGQGAGYTF	TGTGCCAGTAGTTCGGGACAGGGGGCTGGCTACACCTTC
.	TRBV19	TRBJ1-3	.	CATFDGRSPSGNTIYF	TGTGCCACTTTTGACGGACGGAGCCCCTCTGGAAACACCATATATTTT
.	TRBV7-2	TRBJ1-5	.	CASSAPGGPVGNQPQHF	TGTGCCAGCAGCGCGCCGGGGGGGCCGGTTGGCAATCAGCCCCAGCATTTT
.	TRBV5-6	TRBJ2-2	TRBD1	CASSLVDREDGELFF	TGTGCCAGCAGCTTGGTGGACAGGGAGGACGGGGAGCTGTTTTTT
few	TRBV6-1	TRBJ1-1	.	CASTPGDRNTEAFF	TGTGCCAGCACCCCAGGAGACAGGAACACTGAAGCTTTCTTT
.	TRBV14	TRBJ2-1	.	CASSQDTVNNEQFF	TGTGCCAGCAGCCAAGACACCGTAAACAATGAGCAGTTCTTC
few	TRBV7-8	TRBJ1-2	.	CASSLTGVGYTF	TGTGCCAGCAGCTTAACGGGCGTTGGCTACACCTTC
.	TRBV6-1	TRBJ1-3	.	CASSPAANTIYF	TGTGCCAGCAGCCCCGCGGCGAACACCATATATTTT